This record concerns one TCR beta chain sequence. This sample was taken from a study of monozygotic twins with inflammatory bowel disease. Per-sample cDNA came from eight separate reactions. For each CDR3 protein, TCRdb gives one entry from its re-call of the 5' RACE reads, without DNA. This repertoire includes about 200,000 distinct CDR3 sequences. CDR3 size: 18 residues. The V gene's germline CDR1 is LGHNA and CDR2 YNFKEQ. This receptor was taken from a human donor with ulcerative colitis or Crohn's disease, or a healthy co-twin of an affected twin (not recorded which). Sequences were obtained from blood. The chain couples TRBV4-2 to TRBJ2-6; TCRdb proposes TRBD1, but this gene call is untestable without DNA. CDR3 sequence reads: CASSHPSDRDAGANVLTF.